Shown below are 18 T cell receptor beta chains from a single sample sequenced in a study of shared T cell receptors in the human thymus. Sequenced by immunoSEQ multiplex PCR; TCRdb stores in-frame clones only, minus some. The sample consists of 500,000 to 750,000 clones, more than 75% of them appearing once. The sample also formed part of further work on human thymus T cells.

Sequenced sample: thymocytes. Receptors were obtained from a boy under two years old with a congenital heart defect.

V usage is TRBV5-6 and J usage is TRBJ1-3, with 9 positions matching TRBD1. This CDR3 contains 16 residues. Losses at the gene ends were 5 bases for V and 4 bases for J; bases not matched to a gene: 10. CDR1 and CDR2 from the germline V gene are SGHDT and YYEEEE. The CDR3 DNA is TGTGCCAGCAGTTCGACAGGGGGGTCTGGCGGAAACACCATATATTTT. This translates into CASSSTGGSGGNTIYF. The full variable domain, with the rest looked up from reference TRBV5-6 and TRBJ1-3, is DAGVTQSPTHLIKTRGQQVTLRCSPKSGHDTVSWYQQALGQGPQFIFQYYEEEERQRGNFPDRFSGHQFPNYSSELNVNALLLGDSALYLCASSSTGGSGGNTIYFGEGSWLTVV.

J is TRBJ2-1 and V is TRBV5-1, with 10 positions matching TRBD1. V gave up 6 bases and J gave up 10 bases; unmatched junction bases: 16. This CDR3 is built from 16 residues. Germline V CDR1 and CDR2: SGHRS, YFSETQ. The CDR3 DNA sequence: TGCGCCAGCACCCCACCAGACAGGGGGCTGGGGTACGAGCAGTTCTTC. Protein: CASTPPDRGLGYEQFF.

This chain connects TRBV4-2 to TRBJ2-7, with 8 nucleotides matching TRBD2. The CDR3 covers 17 residues. In germline, CDR1 is LGHNA, CDR2 YNFKEQ. Trimming took 4 bases from V and 1 from J; bases not matched to a gene: 12. The DNA for the CDR3 is TGTGCCAGCAGCCCCACGGGAGGGGCCGGCATATCCTACGAGCAGTACTTC. This gives the protein CASSPTGGAGISYEQYF.

The rearrangement links TRBV6-5 to TRBJ2-7; the D gene is possibly TRBD1 (5 bases). The CDR3 has 12 residues. The germline gives CDR1 MNHEY, CDR2 SVGAGI. Trimming shortened V by 6 bases and J by 2 bases, and 8 bases separated the two germline ends. The chain's CDR3 is CASRGHTYEQYF. The CDR3 bases are TGTGCCAGCAGGGGGCATACCTACGAGCAGTACTTC.

The chain couples TRBV5-5 to TRBJ1-1; 7 bases are shared with TRBD1. J gave up 1 base and V 5 bases, and 8 bases lay outside the gene matches. The CDR3 spans 15 residues. Germline-derived CDR1 and CDR2 are SGHKS and YYEKEE (reference sequence). The CDR3 DNA reads as TGTGCCAGCAGGCCATCAGGGGGGTGGAACACTGAAGCTTTCTTT. It translates to CASRPSGGWNTEAFF.

This rearrangement joins TRBV5-5 to TRBJ2-2, with 8 bases fitting TRBD1. V trimming: 0 bases; J trimming: 2 bases; junction bases outside the gene matches: 6. Germline CDR1 is SGHKS and CDR2 is YYEKEE (reference sequence). The CDR3 extends over 17 amino acids. The DNA for the CDR3 is TGTGCCAGCAGCTTGGACAGGGGGAGATTAAACACCGGGGAGCTGTTTTTT. It codes for CASSLDRGRLNTGELFF.

The genes are TRBV25-1 and TRBJ2-1; D gene unclear. Germline CDR1 reads MGHDK; CDR2 reads SYGVNS. CDR3 length: 15 amino acids. V was trimmed by 1 base and J by 2 bases, leaving 9 bases between them. For the CDR3, the DNA is TGTGCCAGCAGTGAATTGGTGCGAACCTACAATGAGCAGTTCTTC. Its protein product is CASSELVRTYNEQFF.

This clone was observed once. This chain links TRBV7-2 with TRBJ2-4; the match to TRBD2 covers 9 bases. V lost 0 bases to trimming and J lost 2 bases; unmatched junction nucleotides: 2. Germline V gene sequence: CDR1 SGHTA, CDR2 FQGNSA. CDR3 length: 16 amino acids. CDR3 sequence: CASSLALAGSKNIQYF. In DNA, the CDR3 is TGTGCCAGCAGCTTAGCGCTAGCGGGATCCAAAAACATTCAGTACTTC.

The V and J genes are TRBV27 and TRBJ2-3, with no clear D. Germline V gene lookup returns CDR1 MNHEY and CDR2 SMNVEV (reference sequence). This CDR3 region has 16 residues. V lost 3 bases and J lost 0, with 13 bases in between. CDR3 bases: TGTGCCAGCAGTTTGGAGCCAACCTCTAGCACAGATACGCAGTATTTT. Protein: CASSLEPTSSTDTQYF.

J is TRBJ1-5 and V is TRBV27, with D perhaps TRBD1 (6 bases). The V gene's germline CDR1 is MNHEY and CDR2 SMNVEV (reference sequence). Between the trimmed V and J ends, which lost 6 bases and 7 bases, there was a span of 22 bases. The CDR3 contains 16 residues. This CDR3 reads CASRGRGGAIRQPQHF. CDR3 sequence (DNA): TGTGCCAGCAGAGGCAGGGGCGGTGCTATACGGCAGCCCCAGCATTTT.

The chain couples TRBV6-4 to TRBJ1-2; 7 bases are a match to TRBD1. The germline CDR1 and CDR2 sequences are MRHNA and SNTAGT. Trimming at V came to 3 bases and at J to 2 bases, leaving 0 bases not matched to a gene. The CDR3 runs to 13 residues. CDR3 sequence reads: CASSEDRNYGYTF. The CDR3 region has the DNA TGTGCCAGCAGTGAGGACAGGAACTATGGCTACACCTTC.

This clone showed up just once. The junction departs from the called germline gene at one end, perhaps through a read error. The chain links TRBV7-3 to TRBJ2-6, with D tentatively TRBD1 (5 bases). CDR1 and CDR2 (germline): SGHTA, FQGTGA. The CDR3 has 13 residues. The DNA of the CDR3 is TGTGCCAGCAGCTTCCAAGGGGTCAACGTCCTGACTTTC. This gives the protein CASSFQGVNVLTF.

The chain is built from TRBV7-8 and TRBJ2-1; 8 bases line up with TRBD2. V trimming: 1 base; J trimming: 5 bases; junction bases outside the gene matches: 22. Germline values: CDR1 SGHVS, CDR2 FQNEAQ. The CDR3 has 21 amino acids. CDR3 bases: TGTGCCAGCAGCTTAGAGGTGGGGCGAAAACTAGCGGCCAAAGTCCACAATGAGCAGTTCTTC. Its protein product is CASSLEVGRKLAAKVHNEQFF.

The V call is TRBV25-1, the J call TRBJ1-2; 10 bases fit TRBD1. Germline CDR1 reads MGHDK; CDR2 reads SYGVNS. V was pared by 2 bases and J by 4 bases, with 10 bases of the junction left unmatched. The CDR3 totals 17 residues. CDR3 bases: TGTGCCAGCAGTGAAGCCGAGACAGGGGGCGATGTCTATGGCTACACCTTC. This encodes CASSEAETGGDVYGYTF.

The chain has TRBV28 and TRBJ2-7, with 9 nucleotides matching TRBD1. Unmatched junction bases numbered 15, after V lost 5 bases and J lost 4 bases. Germline CDR1 reads MDHEN; CDR2 reads SYDVKM. The CDR3 length is 17 residues. For the CDR3, the DNA is TGTGCCAGCAGTGGGAAGGGACAGGGTAGGGGTTGGTACGAGCAGTACTTC. This translates into CASSGKGQGRGWYEQYF. The whole variable domain, remainder taken from reference TRBV28 and TRBJ2-7, is DVKVTQSSRYLVKRTGEKVFLECVQDMDHENMFWYRQDPGLGLRLIYFSYDVKMKEKGDIPEGYSVSREKKERFSLILESASTNQTSMYLCASSGKGQGRGWYEQYFGPGTRLTVT.

The chain carries TRBV7-9 and TRBJ1-2; no clear D. The V gene lost 4 bases and the J gene lost 0 bases, with 18 bases spanning the gap. The CDR3 runs 17 residues. Germline CDR1 is SEHNR and CDR2 is FQNEAQ (reference sequence). The CDR3: CASSSKAGLVANYGYTF. For the CDR3, the DNA is TGTGCCAGCAGCTCGAAGGCAGGTCTGGTAGCTAACTATGGCTACACCTTC.

This clone was counted a few times. The chain links TRBV5-1 to TRBJ2-2, with a possible D match to TRBD2 (5 bases). V lost 4 bases, J lost 2 bases, and 21 bases lay in between. The CDR3 loop spans 18 amino acids. Germline loops: CDR1 SGHRS, CDR2 YFSETQ. Here the CDR3 reads CASSLAPELVPNTGELFF. CDR3 nucleotide sequence: TGCGCCAGCAGCCTGGCCCCCGAACTAGTCCCTAACACCGGGGAGCTGTTTTTT.

V usage is TRBV14 and J usage is TRBJ2-6; D call uncertain. The CDR3 length is 15 residues. Trimming shortened V by 4 bases and J by 4 bases, and 11 bases separated the two germline ends. Germline V gene lookup returns CDR1 SGHDN and CDR2 FVKESK. The CDR3: CASSLGLPGANVLTF. The CDR3 DNA follows: TGTGCCAGCAGCCTTGGGCTACCCGGGGCCAACGTCCTGACTTTC.